This entry lists 4 T cell receptor beta chains sequenced from one sample in a study of blood T cell repertoires in COVID-19. The table came from immunoSEQ multiplex PCR; TCRdb's copy has only in-frame clones and leaves some out. The data contain approximately 140,000 clones, about nine tenths of them singletons. The material sequenced was peripheral blood. The origin of the receptors is a human donor in a cohort sampled during active COVID-19.

A single count supports this clone. Other DNA sequences from this sample encode an identical CDR3 as well. The rearrangement uses TRBV5-1 and TRBJ2-1; D gene uncertain. The CDR3 runs to 15 residues. The germline gives CDR1 SGHRS, CDR2 YFSETQ. The V end lost 0 bases, the J end lost 0 bases, and 7 bases lay between the germline ends. The DNA for the CDR3 is TGCGCCAGCAGCTTGGACAGTAGCTCCTACAATGAGCAGTTCTTC. Translation gives CASSLDSSSYNEQFF.

The CDR3 sequence is CASSTRGGSYSNQPQHF. In DNA form, the CDR3 reads TGTGCCAGTAGTACACGAGGGGGCAGCTATAGCAATCAGCCCCAGCATTTT. This chain uses TRBV19 with TRBJ1-5; TRBD1 matches at 7 bases. Germline V gene sequence: CDR1 LNHDA, CDR2 SQIVND (reference sequence). With 4 bases clipped from V and 0 bases from J, the junction kept 9 bases outside the gene matches. The CDR3 covers 17 residues. Together with reference TRBV19 and TRBJ1-5, the CDR3 gives the full variable domain: DGGITQSPKYLFRKEGQNVTLSCEQNLNHDAMYWYRQDPGQGLRLIYYSQIVNDFQKGDIAEGYSVSREKKESFPLTVTSAQKNPTAFYLCASSTRGGSYSNQPQHFGDGTRLSIL.

The chain recombines TRBV6-2 or TRBV6-3 with TRBJ2-1; no clear D. Germline V gives CDR1 MNHEY, CDR2 SVGEGT. The V end was cut by 2 bases, the J end by 8 bases, with 10 bases between. This CDR3 is built from 13 residues. DNA for the CDR3: TGTGCCAGCAGTTACAACAGTCCCCATGAGCAGTTCTTC. Its protein is CASSYNSPHEQFF.

The chain carries TRBV10-3 and TRBJ2-4; TRBD2 is a possible D gene (7 bases). This CDR3 contains 16 residues. Germline values: CDR1 ENHRY, CDR2 SYGVKD. V lost 6 bases to trimming and J lost 0 bases, with 15 bases between them. The chain's CDR3 is CAISPEGGIAKNIQYF. In DNA form, the CDR3 reads TGTGCCATCAGCCCCGAGGGGGGGATAGCCAAAAACATTCAGTACTTC.